This T cell receptor (beta chain) was recorded in a study of molecular identifiers for immune sequencing clone quantification. TCRdb independently ran MiXCR on the PCR reads; one entry per CDR3 protein. The table lists hundreds of thousands of distinct CDR3 sequences, over 25% of them singletons. Ten or more counts support this clonotype. Antigen specificity is unknown. This CDR3 region has 16 residues. Trimming left V 4 bases short and J 3 bases short, with 19 bases between. Per germline, CDR1 SGHNT and CDR2 YYREEE (reference sequence). General study points: Clone sizes could be underestimated for highly expanded clones when identical TCR molecules share a barcode. Clones carrying above 20 RNA copies accounted for over 98% of effector molecules, under 1% in naive cells.

The genes are TRBV5-4 and TRBJ2-5, with D tentatively TRBD2 (6 bases). Material: naive CD8+ T cells from blood, with Jurkat cell RNA spiked in. Noted subset: FACS-sorted CD8+CD4-CCR7+CD45RA+ naive T cells. The origin of this receptor is a human donor in good health. Some libraries in this study had Jurkat cell RNA spiked in. The CDR3, as DNA: TGTGCCAGCAGCCCAGGACTCGCGGGGCGTAAAGAGACCCAGTACTTC. Its protein is CASSPGLAGRKETQYF.